These 13 T cell receptor beta chains were sequenced from one sample in a study of T cells in Graves' hyperthyroidism and ophthalmopathy (dated by TCRdb to about 2019). The library was built by means of multiplex PCR. Reads for this sample came from an Illumina HiSeq 2000. TCR beta CDR3 regions were amplified from RNA transcripts. For the first round of RT-PCR on the TCR CDR3, the HTBI primer set was used together with the Qiagen OneStep RT-PCR kit. TCRdb took the public reads, trimmed them with fastp at Q25, ran MiXCR for clone calling and kept in-frame beta chains. Records with the same CDR3 protein are collapsed into one entry carrying the most frequent genes and DNA. This sample is represented by 300,000 to 450,000 distinct CDR3 sequences; about 18% of them were singletons. The ten largest clones add up to 40% of the sample. Sequenced material: blood. The receptor set was obtained from a man aged 18 to 30 with Graves' ophthalmopathy.

A few counts support this clonotype. The chain combines TRBV19 with TRBJ2-7; D not resolved. The length of the CDR3 is 15 residues. Trimming stripped 5 bases from V and 3 bases from J, with 17 bases between. Germline V lookup: CDR1 LNHDA, CDR2 SQIVND (reference sequence). The CDR3 here is CASSPTSGPLYEQYF. The CDR3 region has the DNA TGTGCCAGTAGTCCCACCTCCGGGCCCCTCTACGAGCAGTACTTC.

This clonotype appeared a few times. This sequence joins TRBV5-4 and TRBJ2-2, with a possible D match to TRBD2 (6 bases). The CDR3 contains 16 residues. The V end was cut by 0 bases, the J end by 1 base, with 10 bases between. Germline CDR1 reads SGHNT; CDR2 reads YYREEE (reference sequence). The CDR3 here is CASSLAGTLNTGELFF. CDR3 bases: TGTGCCAGCAGCTTGGCCGGGACTCTGAACACCGGGGAGCTGTTTTTT. Supplemented by reference TRBV5-4 and TRBJ2-2, the full variable domain reads ETGVTQSPTHLIKTRGQQVTLRCSSQSGHNTVSWYQQALGQGPQFIFQYYREEENGRGNFPPRFSGLQFPNYSSELNVNALELDDSALYLCASSLAGTLNTGELFFGEGSRLTVL.

The J gene is TRBJ1-2, the V gene TRBV6-1; possible D gene TRBD1, 5 bases. The CDR3 contains 13 residues. V lost 7 bases to trimming and J lost 2 bases, with 11 bases between them. From germline, CDR1 is MNHNS and CDR2 SASEGT. CDR3 coding DNA: TGTGCCAGCACCAAAGGGGAGAACTATGGCTACACCTTC. This encodes CASTKGENYGYTF.

This clonotype has a count of ten or more. A read error may be the cause here, since a much bigger clone is one base away. The V call is TRBV7-2, the J call TRBJ1-1; D not resolved. CDR3 length: 13 amino acids. Deletions cut 1 base from V and 1 base from J, with 4 bases between. Germline lookup yields CDR1 SGHTA and CDR2 FQGNSA. CDR3 nucleotides: TGTGCCAGCAGCTTAGACCGGAACACTGAAGCTTTCTTT. The encoded protein is CASSLDRNTEAFF.

The sample holds many counts of this clonotype. This sequence joins TRBV12-3 or TRBV12-4 and TRBJ1-2; TRBD1 is a possible D gene (6 bases). The CDR3 extends over 15 amino acids. The germline V and J ends were trimmed by 6 bases and 4 bases, with 18 bases remaining between them. CDR3 region: CASREAGAQGYGYTF. The CDR3 nucleotides read TGTGCCAGCAGGGAAGCAGGGGCGCAGGGCTATGGCTACACCTTC.

This clonotype has a count of ten or more. The V and J genes are TRBV3-1 and TRBJ1-5, with unresolved D. In germline, CDR1 is LGHDT, CDR2 YNNKEL (reference sequence). Trimming shortened V by 0 bases and J by 3 bases, and 9 bases separated the two germline ends. This CDR3 is 15 amino acids long. CDR3 amino acids: CASSQDPGFNQPQHF. The CDR3 nucleotides read TGTGCCAGCAGCCAAGATCCAGGATTCAATCAGCCCCAGCATTTT.

Relative to its sample, this clonotype is medium-sized (0.01 to 0.1%). An end of the junction differs from the germline gene, which may be a read error. The chain joins TRBV20-1 to TRBJ1-1, with D hard to call. CDR1 is DFQATT and CDR2 is SNEGSKA in the germline V gene (reference sequence). This CDR3 contains 11 residues. The CDR3 here is CSARENTEAFF. The CDR3 DNA is TGCAGTGCGAGAGAGAACACTGAAGCTTTCTTT.

This clonotype was found many times. The rearrangement joins TRBV5-1 to TRBJ1-2; D unclear. The CDR3 is made up of 14 amino acids. The V end was cut by 1 base, the J end by 2 bases, with 9 bases between. Germline-derived CDR1 and CDR2 are SGHRS and YFSETQ. CDR3 region: CASSLRGGNYGYTF. DNA of the CDR3: TGCGCCAGCAGCTTGCGGGGAGGCAACTATGGCTACACCTTC.

The rearrangement uses TRBV6-1 and TRBJ2-7; D not certain. The CDR3 sequence is 14 residues long. Germline V gene lookup returns CDR1 MNHNS and CDR2 SASEGT. With 6 bases removed from V and 1 base from J, the gap between germline ends came to 13 bases. In nucleotides, the CDR3 is TGTGCCAGCAGGATGGAGCCTAGGTCCTACGAGCAGTACTTC. This codes for CASRMEPRSYEQYF.

This clonotype was detected a few times. This sequence joins TRBV20-1 and TRBJ2-7; 7 positions match TRBD2. V lost 5 bases to trimming and J lost 2 bases; unmatched junction nucleotides: 6. The CDR3 is 13 residues long. CDR1 is DFQATT and CDR2 is SNEGSKA in the germline V gene (reference sequence). The CDR3 here is CSAGEGTAYEQYF. The CDR3 bases are TGCAGTGCTGGGGAGGGGACCGCCTACGAGCAGTACTTC.

The rearrangement uses TRBV7-9 and TRBJ1-2, with D possibly TRBD1 on 5 matching bases. The CDR3 totals 15 residues. V was trimmed by 3 bases and J by 3 bases, leaving 14 bases between them. Germline V gives CDR1 SEHNR, CDR2 FQNEAQ (reference sequence). The chain's CDR3 is CASSFGAPEDYGYTF. The CDR3 bases are TGTGCCAGCAGCTTCGGGGCCCCGGAGGACTATGGCTACACCTTC.

Ten or more counts support this clonotype. The V and J genes are TRBV5-1 and TRBJ1-2; D may be TRBD1 (5 bases). Trimming removed 4 bases at V and 8 bases at J, with 24 bases between. This CDR3 is built from 16 residues. The germline V gene encodes CDR1 SGHRS and CDR2 YFSETQ. The CDR3 DNA is TGCGCCAGCAGCGGGGGATCCCTAACACCGTTCTGGGGCTACACCTTC. Protein sequence: CASSGGSLTPFWGYTF.

This clonotype was picked up many times. This rearrangement joins TRBV6-1 to TRBJ2-3; D unresolved. Germline lookup yields CDR1 MNHNS and CDR2 SASEGT. Trimming took 6 bases from V and 0 from J, leaving 25 bases between them. The CDR3 contains 19 residues. This CDR3 reads CASSYDQHTSRASTDTQYF. In DNA, the CDR3 is TGTGCCAGCAGCTATGATCAACATACTTCCCGTGCTAGCACAGATACGCAGTATTTT.